These 9 T cell receptor beta chains share one sample of origin, sequenced in a study of sequential checkpoint blockade in melanoma. As for treatment: randomized to nivolumab then ipilimumab (arm A) or the reverse (arm B). The assay was immunoSEQ multiplex PCR, and TCRdb's table has in-frame clones only and misses some. The profile shows around 15,000 clones, approximately 80% of them singletons. This sample comprised CD8+ T cells sorted from blood (inferred from file names), obtained from a patient given nivolumab and ipilimumab in sequence. The receptors originated from a human donor with melanoma.

The genes are TRBV9 and TRBJ2-5; maybe TRBD2 (7 bases). V was pared by 5 bases and J by 9 bases, with 20 bases between. Germline V gene data show CDR1 as SGDLS and CDR2 as YYNGEE. The CDR3 has 14 amino acids. The CDR3 nucleotides are TGTGCCAGCAGTGAGACAGGCTTAGGGAGGGCCCAGTACTTC. Translating it yields CASSETGLGRAQYF. Together with reference TRBV9 and TRBJ2-5, the CDR3 gives the full variable domain: DSGVTQTPKHLITATGQRVTLRCSPRSGDLSVYWYQQSLDQGLQFLIQYYNGEERAKGNILERFSAQQFPDLHSELNLSSLELGDSALYFCASSETGLGRAQYFGPGTRLLVL.

The rearrangement links TRBV27 to TRBJ2-1, with TRBD2 identical over 9 bases. V was clipped by 4 bases and J by 10 bases; unmatched bases: 5. CDR3 length: 13 residues. CDR1 and CDR2 from the germline V gene are MNHEY and SMNVEV (reference sequence). This chain's CDR3 is CASSYTLAGEQFF. The CDR3 DNA follows: TGTGCCAGCAGTTATACGCTAGCGGGGGAGCAGTTCTTC.

This clone was detected a few times. The V gene is TRBV19, the J gene TRBJ1-6, with TRBD1 as a possible D gene (5 bases). Germline values: CDR1 LNHDA, CDR2 SQIVND (reference sequence). The CDR3 runs 13 residues. V was trimmed by 4 bases and J by 7 bases, leaving 8 bases between them. CDR3 sequence reads: CASSNKGNSPLHF. As DNA, the CDR3 is TGTGCCAGTAGTAACAAGGGGAATTCACCCCTCCACTTT.

V and J are TRBV5-1 and TRBJ1-2, with 10 bases that match TRBD1. In germline, CDR1 is SGHRS, CDR2 YFSETQ. Trimming cost V 5 bases and J 2 bases; bases outside gene matches: 6. The CDR3 spans 15 residues. The CDR3, as DNA: TGCGCCAGCAGAAAGACAGGGGGCGACAACTATGGCTACACCTTC. Its protein is CASRKTGGDNYGYTF.

This chain connects TRBV6-1 to TRBJ2-3; D is unresolved. The V gene's germline CDR1 is MNHNS and CDR2 SASEGT. The CDR3 extends over 12 amino acids. Trimming took 9 bases from V and 6 from J, leaving 13 bases between them. The CDR3 spells CASSWPSDTQYF. CDR3 sequence (DNA): TGTGCCAGTTCGTGGCCCTCGGATACGCAGTATTTT.

J is TRBJ1-5 and V is TRBV19; D gene ambiguous. CDR3 size: 14 residues. Germline V gene lookup returns CDR1 LNHDA and CDR2 SQIVND (reference sequence). V was pared by 3 bases and J by 1 base, with 7 bases between. CDR3 in DNA: TGTGCCAGTAGTATTCCCCTGAGCAATCAGCCCCAGCATTTT. Encoded protein: CASSIPLSNQPQHF.

The CDR3 region is CASSFVGGYTF. Written as DNA, the CDR3 is TGTGCCAGCAGCTTTGTCGGTGGCTACACCTTC. This chain links TRBV7-4 with TRBJ1-2; D remains ambiguous. Trimming removed 3 bases at V and 7 bases at J, with 6 bases between. Germline V CDR1 and CDR2: SGHVT, SQSDAQ. The CDR3 sequence is 11 residues long.

V usage is TRBV6-1 and J usage is TRBJ2-3, with D unresolved. The CDR3 totals 15 residues. Deletions cut 2 bases from V and 2 bases from J, with 11 bases between. CDR1 and CDR2 from the germline V gene are MNHNS and SASEGT. The CDR3 region is CASSESWSDTDTQYF. CDR3 coding DNA: TGTGCCAGCAGTGAATCGTGGTCAGACACAGATACGCAGTATTTT.

This clone was counted a few times. The V call is TRBV7-2, the J call TRBJ1-5, with a weak D call TRBD1 (5 bases). Per germline, CDR1 SGHTA and CDR2 FQGNSA. V shed 3 bases and J shed 0 bases, with 9 bases lying between them. This CDR3 has 15 residues. The CDR3 DNA follows: TGTGCCAGCAGCTTGGCCGGGGGTAGCAATCAGCCCCAGCATTTT. This encodes CASSLAGGSNQPQHF.